The T cell receptor beta chain described here comes from a study of CD8+CD57+ T cells in acquired aplastic anemia. Study-level background: Isolated CD4+ and CD8+ cells, once sorted, yielded DNA averaging about 3.1 ug.

Patients selected for sequencing had displayed CD8+CD57+ cell expansion by flow cytometry. Prior therapy had not been administered to any patient at the time of blood sampling. At least ten counts were recorded for this clonotype. CDR3 and TCR beta VDJ profiling relied on genomic DNA as the template. TCRdb processed the reads anew with MiXCR; each CDR3 protein has one entry. The sample carries about 180,000 distinct CDR3 sequences, less than 50% recorded once. Sequences were obtained from sorted CD4+, CD8+, or CD8+CD57+ T cells (not recorded which) from PBMCs. This sequence was found in a human donor with aplastic anemia.

The CDR3 sequence is CASSPGVREQYF. CDR3 in DNA: TGTGCCAGCAGCCCCGGGGTCCGCGAGCAGTACTTC. V gene TRBV2 combines with J gene TRBJ2-7; maybe TRBD2 (5 bases). The CDR3 length is 12 residues. The ends were cut back, 6 bases at V and 6 bases at J, with 12 bases in the middle. Germline V gene lookup returns CDR1 SNHLY and CDR2 FYNNEI.